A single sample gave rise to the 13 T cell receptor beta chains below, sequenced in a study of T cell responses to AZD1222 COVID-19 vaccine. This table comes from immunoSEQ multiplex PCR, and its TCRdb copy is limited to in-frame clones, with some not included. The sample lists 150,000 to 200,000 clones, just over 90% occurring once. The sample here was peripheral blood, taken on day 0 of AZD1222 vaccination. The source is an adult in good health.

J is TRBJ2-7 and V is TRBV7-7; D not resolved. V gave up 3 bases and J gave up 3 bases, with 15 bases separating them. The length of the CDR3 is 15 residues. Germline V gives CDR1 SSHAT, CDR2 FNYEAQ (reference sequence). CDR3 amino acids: CASSFRTGRNYEQYF. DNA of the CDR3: TGTGCCAGCAGCTTTAGGACGGGCCGAAACTACGAGCAGTACTTC.

The CDR3, as DNA: TGCAGCGCCGATATGGACAGGAACACTGAAGCTTTCTTT. It is translated as CSADMDRNTEAFF. This sequence joins TRBV29-1 and TRBJ1-1, with a tentative D call TRBD1 (6 bases). Looked up from germline, CDR1 is SQVTM and CDR2 is ANQGSEA. This CDR3 has 13 amino acids. Trimming pared 7 bases from V and 1 base from J, leaving 13 bases between.

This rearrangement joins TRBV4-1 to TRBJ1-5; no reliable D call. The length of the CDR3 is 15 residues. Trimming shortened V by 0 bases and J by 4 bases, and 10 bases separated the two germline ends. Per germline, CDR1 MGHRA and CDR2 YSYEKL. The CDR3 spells CASSQEMGLNQPQHF. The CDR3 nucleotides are TGCGCCAGCAGCCAAGAGATGGGCCTTAATCAGCCCCAGCATTTT.

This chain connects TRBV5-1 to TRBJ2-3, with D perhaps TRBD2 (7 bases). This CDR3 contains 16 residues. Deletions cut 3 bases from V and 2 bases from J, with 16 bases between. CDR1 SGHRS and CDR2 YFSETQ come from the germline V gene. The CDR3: CASSSLGGGLTDTQYF. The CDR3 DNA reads TGCGCCAGCAGCTCCTTAGGCGGGGGCCTCACAGATACGCAGTATTTT.

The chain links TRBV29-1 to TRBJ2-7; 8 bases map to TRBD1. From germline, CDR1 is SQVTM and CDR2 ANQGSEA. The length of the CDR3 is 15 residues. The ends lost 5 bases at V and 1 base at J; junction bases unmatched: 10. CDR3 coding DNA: TGCAGCGTTTCATACGGGACAGGAATATCCTACGAGCAGTACTTC. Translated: CSVSYGTGISYEQYF.

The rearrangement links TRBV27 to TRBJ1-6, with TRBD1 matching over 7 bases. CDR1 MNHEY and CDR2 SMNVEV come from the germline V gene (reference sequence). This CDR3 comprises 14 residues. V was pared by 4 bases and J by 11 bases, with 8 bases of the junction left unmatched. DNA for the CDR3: TGTGCCAGCAGTTACCAGGGGGTTCAAGCACCCCTCCACTTT. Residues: CASSYQGVQAPLHF.

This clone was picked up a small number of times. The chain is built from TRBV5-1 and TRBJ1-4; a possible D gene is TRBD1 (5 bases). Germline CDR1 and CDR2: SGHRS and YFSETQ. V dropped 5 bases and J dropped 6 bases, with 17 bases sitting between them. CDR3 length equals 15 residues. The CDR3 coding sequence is TGCGCCAGCAGGGACGGGGCCCCGGCCTATGAAAAACTGTTTTTT. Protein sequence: CASRDGAPAYEKLFF. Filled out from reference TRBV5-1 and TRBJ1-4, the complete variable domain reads KAGVTQTPRYLIKTRGQQVTLSCSPISGHRSVSWYQQTPGQGLQFLFEYFSETQRNKGNFPGRFSGRQFSNSRSEMNVSTLELGDSALYLCASRDGAPAYEKLFFGSGTQLSVL.

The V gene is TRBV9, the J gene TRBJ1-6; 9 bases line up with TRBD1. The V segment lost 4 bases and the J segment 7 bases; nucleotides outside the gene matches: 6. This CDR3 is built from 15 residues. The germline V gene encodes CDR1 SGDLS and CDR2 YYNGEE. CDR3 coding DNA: TGTGCCAGCAGCACAAGGACAGGGGCAAATTCACCCCTCCACTTT. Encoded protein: CASSTRTGANSPLHF.

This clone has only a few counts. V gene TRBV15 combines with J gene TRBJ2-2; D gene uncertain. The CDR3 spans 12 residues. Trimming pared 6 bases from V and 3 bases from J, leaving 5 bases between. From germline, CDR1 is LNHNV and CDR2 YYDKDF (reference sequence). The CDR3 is CATSHYTGELFF. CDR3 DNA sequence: TGTGCCACCAGTCACTACACCGGGGAGCTGTTTTTT. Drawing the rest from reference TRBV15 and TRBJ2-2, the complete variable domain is DAMVIQNPRYQVTQFGKPVTLSCSQTLNHNVMYWYQQKSSQAPKLLFHYYDKDFNNEADTPDNFQSRRPNTSFCFLDIRSPGLGDTAMYLCATSHYTGELFFGEGSRLTVL.

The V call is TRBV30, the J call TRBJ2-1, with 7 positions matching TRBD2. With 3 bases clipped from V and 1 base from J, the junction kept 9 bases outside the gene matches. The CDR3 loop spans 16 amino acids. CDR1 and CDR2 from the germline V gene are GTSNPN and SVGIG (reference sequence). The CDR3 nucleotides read TGTGCCTGGAGAGGGCTAGCGGTCAGATCCTACAATGAGCAGTTCTTC. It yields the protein CAWRGLAVRSYNEQFF.

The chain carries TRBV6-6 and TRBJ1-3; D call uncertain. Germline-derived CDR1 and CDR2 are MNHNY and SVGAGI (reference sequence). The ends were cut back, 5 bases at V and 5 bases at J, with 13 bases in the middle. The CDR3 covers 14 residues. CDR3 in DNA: TGTGCCAGCAGTCCCGAAAACAGACGAAACACCATATATTTT. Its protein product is CASSPENRRNTIYF.

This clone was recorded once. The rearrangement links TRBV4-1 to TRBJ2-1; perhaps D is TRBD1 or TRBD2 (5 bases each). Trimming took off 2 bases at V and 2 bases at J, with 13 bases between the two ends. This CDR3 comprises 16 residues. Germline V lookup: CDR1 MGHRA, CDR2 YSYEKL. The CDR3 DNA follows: TGCGCCAGCAGCCAACTGGGGGATGGGGCCTACAATGAGCAGTTCTTC. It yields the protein CASSQLGDGAYNEQFF.

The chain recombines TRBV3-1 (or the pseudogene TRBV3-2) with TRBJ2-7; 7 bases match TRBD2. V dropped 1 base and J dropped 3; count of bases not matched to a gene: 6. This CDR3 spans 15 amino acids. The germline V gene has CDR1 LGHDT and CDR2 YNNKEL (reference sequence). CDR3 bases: TGTGCCAGCAGCCAAGGGGTAGCGGGCGGCTACGAGCAGTACTTC. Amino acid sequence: CASSQGVAGGYEQYF.